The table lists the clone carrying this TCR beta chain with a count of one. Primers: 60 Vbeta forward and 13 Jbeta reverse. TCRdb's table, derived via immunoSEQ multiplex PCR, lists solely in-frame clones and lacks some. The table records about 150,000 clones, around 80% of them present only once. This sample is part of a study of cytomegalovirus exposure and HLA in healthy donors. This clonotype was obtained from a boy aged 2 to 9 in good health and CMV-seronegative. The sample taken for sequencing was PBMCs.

Here the CDR3 DNA reads TGTGCCATCAGTGAGTCGGCGGGCGGGGGAGACACCGGGGAGCTGTTTTTT. Amino acids: CAISESAGGGDTGELFF. V usage is TRBV10-3 and J usage is TRBJ2-2; 7 bases fit TRBD2. The length of the CDR3 is 17 residues. With 0 bases clipped from V and 3 bases from J, the junction kept 7 bases outside the gene matches. Germline CDR1 reads ENHRY; CDR2 reads SYGVKD.